These 17 T cell receptor beta chains share one sample of origin, sequenced in a study of blood T cell repertoires in COVID-19. Sequenced by immunoSEQ multiplex PCR; TCRdb stores in-frame clones only, minus some. The sample lists 300,000 to 500,000 clones; approximately 88% were seen once. Sequencing was done on a sample of PBMCs or T cells enriched from blood (not recorded which). All receptors come from a woman between 25 and 40 years old with acute COVID-19.

This rearrangement joins TRBV5-6 to TRBJ1-1; D might be TRBD1 (5 bases). The CDR3 runs to 15 residues. CDR1 is SGHDT and CDR2 is YYEEEE in the germline V gene. The V gene lost 0 bases and the J gene lost 5 bases, with 14 bases spanning the gap. The chain's CDR3 is CASSLVPGLETEAFF. The CDR3 DNA reads as TGTGCCAGCAGCTTGGTTCCAGGGCTAGAGACTGAAGCTTTCTTT. Looking up the rest from reference TRBV5-6 and TRBJ1-1 gives the full variable domain: DAGVTQSPTHLIKTRGQQVTLRCSPKSGHDTVSWYQQALGQGPQFIFQYYEEEERQRGNFPDRFSGHQFPNYSSELNVNALLLGDSALYLCASSLVPGLETEAFFGQGTRLTVV.

The genes are TRBV7-6 and TRBJ2-1; 14 bases align to TRBD2. Germline loops: CDR1 SGHVS, CDR2 FNYEAQ. V shed 3 bases, J shed 5 bases, and the junction held 3 bases outside the gene matches. The CDR3 runs 16 residues. The DNA for the CDR3 is TGTGCCAGCAGCTTTGGACTAGCGGGGGGACACAATGAGCAGTTCTTC. This gives the protein CASSFGLAGGHNEQFF.

The chain is built from TRBV2 and TRBJ1-2, with TRBD1 matching 7 bases. V lost 6 bases, J lost 2 bases, and 3 bases stayed unmatched. This CDR3 is 13 amino acids long. The germline CDR1 and CDR2 sequences are SNHLY and FYNNEI. The CDR3 nucleotides are TGTGCCAGCAGCTCCAGGGGGAACTATGGCTACACCTTC. Translating it yields CASSSRGNYGYTF.

V and J are TRBV5-6 and TRBJ1-2; the D gene is possibly TRBD1 (5 bases). This CDR3 is 15 amino acids long. The germline V gene encodes CDR1 SGHDT and CDR2 YYEEEE. The ends were cut back, 0 bases at V and 4 bases at J, with 13 bases in the middle. CDR3 in amino acids: CASSLGAGRAYGYTF. The DNA of the CDR3 is TGTGCCAGCAGCTTGGGGGCAGGCAGGGCCTATGGCTACACCTTC.

The J gene is TRBJ2-6, the V gene TRBV6-2 or TRBV6-3; 7 nucleotides align to TRBD1. V was pared by 0 bases and J by 0 bases, with 2 bases of the junction left unmatched. CDR3 length: 17 residues. Germline CDR1 reads MNHEY; CDR2 reads SVGEGT. CDR3 in amino acids: CASSYSPGGSGANVLTF. The CDR3 nucleotides are TGTGCCAGCAGTTACTCACCAGGGGGCTCTGGGGCCAACGTCCTGACTTTC.

Notes on this clone: The identical CDR3 is also encoded by other nucleotide sequences in the sample. This rearrangement joins TRBV6-5 to TRBJ1-5; 7 bases map to TRBD1. With 6 bases clipped from V and 0 bases from J, the junction kept 5 bases outside the gene matches. The germline gives CDR1 MNHEY, CDR2 SVGAGI. This CDR3 is built from 15 residues. The CDR3 protein is CASSSRGVSNQPQHF. The CDR3 region has the DNA TGTGCCAGCAGCTCCAGGGGGGTTAGCAATCAGCCCCAGCATTTT.

V is TRBV3-1 (or the pseudogene TRBV3-2) and J is TRBJ1-1, with D unresolved. Trimming removed 1 base at V and 0 bases at J, with 6 bases between. CDR1 LGHDT and CDR2 YNNKEL come from the germline V gene (reference sequence). The CDR3 runs 14 residues. CDR3 bases: TGTGCCAGCAGCCAAGTTCAGGTGAACACTGAAGCTTTCTTT. Amino acids: CASSQVQVNTEAFF.

The gene calls are TRBV6-2 or TRBV6-3 and TRBJ2-7; possibly TRBD2 for D (6 bases). Germline loops: CDR1 MNHEY, CDR2 SVGEGT. The germline V and J ends were trimmed by 2 bases and 6 bases, with 11 bases remaining between them. This CDR3 is 13 amino acids long. This CDR3 is CASSYAGGVEQYF. As DNA, the CDR3 is TGTGCCAGCAGTTACGCCGGAGGGGTCGAGCAGTACTTC.

The chain combines TRBV9 with TRBJ1-2, with TRBD1 identical over 7 bases. The CDR3 spans 12 residues. J lost 0 bases, V lost 10 bases, and 3 bases had no gene match. From germline, CDR1 is SGDLS and CDR2 YYNGEE. CDR3 sequence reads: CASGTANYGYTF. The CDR3 coding sequence is TGTGCCTCCGGGACAGCTAACTATGGCTACACCTTC.

This clone was detected only once. The chain is built from TRBV19 and TRBJ2-2; the D gene is possibly TRBD1 (6 bases). The CDR3 has 15 residues. Germline V gives CDR1 LNHDA, CDR2 SQIVND (reference sequence). The V and J ends lost 5 bases and 4 bases respectively, with 14 bases between them. Here the CDR3 DNA reads TGTGCCAGTAGTCAACGACAGGATATCACCGGGGAGCTGTTTTTT. Protein product: CASSQRQDITGELFF.

Of note for this clone: This is likely a read error, given that the CDR3 carries no conserved phenylalanine or tryptophan at its end. Because the CDR3's place on the DNA is in doubt, the DNA is left out and the CDR3 is given as listed by TCRdb. CDR3 loop: CATGTELWLHL. The chain recombines TRBV24-1 with TRBJ1-2; the DNA was not used to check the table's D call, TRBD1. The CDR3 length equals 11 residues, ends included. Germline V gene sequence: CDR1 KGHDR, CDR2 SFDVKD.

The chain uses TRBV6-1 and TRBJ2-7, with D possibly TRBD2 on 7 matching bases. Trimming shortened V by 1 base and J by 6 bases, and 19 bases separated the two germline ends. CDR3 length: 16 residues. Germline loops: CDR1 MNHNS, CDR2 SASEGT. DNA for the CDR3: TGTGCCAGCAGTGAAGTTGGGGGGGGCGCGGGACGCGAGCAGTACTTC. Its protein product is CASSEVGGGAGREQYF.

This chain joins TRBV30 and TRBJ2-2; 10 nucleotides agree with TRBD2. This CDR3 spans 17 amino acids. The J segment lost 1 base and the V segment lost 3 bases, leaving 8 bases of the junction unmatched. Per germline, CDR1 GTSNPN and CDR2 SVGIG (reference sequence). CDR3 sequence reads: CAWRRAGGPLNTGELFF. CDR3 sequence (DNA): TGTGCCTGGAGACGAGCGGGGGGGCCTCTGAACACCGGGGAGCTGTTTTTT.

The chain is built from TRBV21-1 and TRBJ1-6; the DNA was not compared with TRBD1, the D call given in the table. TRBV21-1 constitutes a pseudogene. This CDR3 has 16 residues. The CDR3: CASSNVLDRVRSPLHF. The CDR3 bases are TGTGCCAGCAGCAATGTCTTGGACAGGGTTCGATCACCCCTCCACTTT.

CDR3 sequence (DNA): TGTGCCAGCAGTAGCGGGGGGGACTACAATGAGCAGTTCTTC. It specifies CASSSGGDYNEQFF. The genes are TRBV27 and TRBJ2-1; 10 bases line up with TRBD2. The CDR3 extends over 14 amino acids. V lost 5 bases, J lost 3 bases, and 1 base stayed unmatched. Germline loops: CDR1 MNHEY, CDR2 SMNVEV (reference sequence).

The chain links TRBV27 to TRBJ1-1; D is perhaps TRBD1 (6 bases). Germline lookup yields CDR1 MNHEY and CDR2 SMNVEV (reference sequence). The germline V and J ends were trimmed by 0 bases and 1 base, with 9 bases remaining between them. The CDR3 runs 15 residues. The CDR3 sequence is CASSLSRGGNTEAFF. DNA for the CDR3: TGTGCCAGCAGTTTATCCAGGGGCGGGAACACTGAAGCTTTCTTT.

For the CDR3, the DNA is TGTGCCAGCAGCTTAGGAACGGGATCAGCCGATACGCAGTATTTT. It yields the protein CASSLGTGSADTQYF. This sequence joins TRBV7-9 and TRBJ2-3; the D gene is possibly TRBD2 (5 bases). CDR1 is SEHNR and CDR2 is FQNEAQ in the germline V gene (reference sequence). This CDR3 contains 15 residues. With 1 base removed from V and 6 bases from J, the gap between germline ends came to 14 bases.